The 27 T cell receptor beta chains below were found in one sample sequenced in a study of T and B cells in COVID-19 patients. TRB rearrangements were amplified by multiplex PCR with BIOMED2 TRB-A/B primers. TCRdb itself ran the multiplex PCR reads through MiXCR, one entry per CDR3 protein. The table includes some 2,100 distinct CDR3 sequences, over 25% detected once. From blood, about 220-500 ng of genomic DNA served as TRB template. Sequences were obtained from blood. The receptors were gathered from a human donor with active COVID-19.

This chain connects TRBV20-1 to TRBJ2-5; D gene uncertain. From germline, CDR1 is DFQATT and CDR2 SNEGSKA (reference sequence). V lost 4 bases and J 4 bases, leaving 10 bases between the germline ends. This CDR3 is built from 12 residues. The CDR3 reads CSANDELETQYF. CDR3 nucleotide sequence: TGCAGTGCTAACGACGAGCTAGAGACCCAGTACTTC.

The CDR3 nucleotides read TGTGCCAGCAGTTACTCATTCGCTAGCATGAACACTGAAGCTTTCTTT. Translation: CASSYSFASMNTEAFF. The chain links TRBV6-5 to TRBJ1-1; D gene unclear. Germline V lookup: CDR1 MNHEY, CDR2 SVGAGI. V lost 0 bases and J 0 bases, leaving 11 bases between the germline ends. CDR3 length: 16 residues.

As regards this clonotype: One junction end disagrees with the germline gene, perhaps due to a read error. In DNA form, the CDR3 reads TGTGTCAGCAGCTTGGGGGTGGGGGGGTATAGCACAGATACGCAGTATTTT. This gives the protein CVSSLGVGGYSTDTQYF. This chain uses TRBV5-5 with TRBJ2-3; 7 nucleotides align to TRBD2. The CDR3 extends over 17 amino acids. Germline CDR1 reads SGHKS; CDR2 reads YYEKEE (reference sequence).

The rearrangement links TRBV4-3 to TRBJ2-7; 7 bases line up with TRBD2. The CDR3 has 16 residues. V gave up 1 base and J gave up 1 base; unmatched junction bases: 7. Germline V lookup: CDR1 LGHNA, CDR2 YSLEER. CDR3 in amino acids: CASSQGLPGGSYEQYF. The CDR3 DNA reads as TGCGCCAGCAGCCAAGGGCTTCCGGGAGGTTCCTACGAGCAGTACTTC.

This clonotype was recorded a few times. The J gene is TRBJ2-7, the V gene TRBV5-1, with a tentative D call TRBD1 (6 bases). Trimming took off 0 bases at V and 0 bases at J, with 13 bases between the two ends. This CDR3 has 16 residues. Germline V gene lookup returns CDR1 SGHRS and CDR2 YFSETQ. The CDR3 spells CASSLGGTQSSYEQYF. Here the CDR3 DNA reads TGCGCCAGCAGCTTGGGGGGGACACAGAGCTCCTACGAGCAGTACTTC.

Note on this clonotype: A single base separates this from a much larger clone, so it may be a read error. The CDR3 DNA reads as TGTGCCAGCAGTATCCCAAGCCCGGGGCTCTACAAGCAGTACTTC. It yields the protein CASSIPSPGLYKQYF. The chain carries TRBV6-2 or TRBV6-3 and TRBJ2-7, with D perhaps assigned TRBD1 or TRBD2 (5 bases each). The CDR3 consists of 15 residues. Germline V lookup: CDR1 MNHEY, CDR2 SVGEGT.

This clonotype was observed a few times. This chain joins TRBV6-1 and TRBJ2-7; TRBD1 agrees at 9 bases. CDR1 MNHNS and CDR2 SASEGT come from the germline V gene. This CDR3 spans 15 amino acids. V was pared by 5 bases and J by 3 bases, with 8 bases of the junction left unmatched. The chain's CDR3 is CASSTRTGVVYEQYF. DNA for the CDR3: TGTGCCAGCAGTACCCGGACAGGGGTCGTCTACGAGCAGTACTTC.

This clonotype was seen a few times. The chain uses TRBV5-1 and TRBJ2-5, with 8 bases lining up with TRBD2. CDR1 is SGHRS, CDR2 YFSETQ, per germline. V lost 6 bases to trimming and J lost 3 bases; unmatched junction nucleotides: 7. The CDR3 extends over 14 amino acids. The CDR3 DNA sequence: TGCGCCAGCACCCCAAGCGGGAGTAAAGAGACCCAGTACTTC. Translation: CASTPSGSKETQYF.

This chain links TRBV10-2 with TRBJ2-7, with a possible D match to TRBD1 (5 bases). The CDR3 sequence is 12 residues long. Germline V lookup: CDR1 WSHSY, CDR2 SAAADI. V lost 2 bases, J lost 3 bases, and 5 bases lay in between. This CDR3 reads CASSETGYEQYF. The CDR3 DNA reads as TGCGCCAGCAGTGAGACAGGCTACGAGCAGTACTTC.

The chain employs TRBV18 and TRBJ2-4; 7 bases are a match to TRBD2. Germline CDR1 KGHSH, CDR2 LQKENI. The ends lost 6 bases at V and 0 bases at J; junction bases unmatched: 11. This CDR3 spans 17 amino acids. CDR3 bases: TGTGCCAGCTCCCCCGTTTCTAGCGGCCTAGCCAAAAACATTCAGTACTTC. As protein: CASSPVSSGLAKNIQYF. Together with reference TRBV18 and TRBJ2-4, the CDR3 gives the full variable domain: NAGVMQNPRHLVRRRGQEARLRCSPMKGHSHVYWYRQLPEEGLKFMVYLQKENIIDESGMPKERFSAEFPKEGPSILRIQQVVRGDSAAYFCASSPVSSGLAKNIQYFGAGTRLSVL.

The V call is TRBV6-2 or TRBV6-3, the J call TRBJ2-7; D uncertain. Deletions cut 3 bases from V and 0 bases from J, with 12 bases between. Germline V gene data show CDR1 as MNHEY and CDR2 as SVGEGT. This CDR3 is built from 15 residues. The CDR3 loop is CASSYGLGLSYEQYF. The DNA for the CDR3 is TGTGCCAGCAGTTATGGGCTGGGCCTCTCCTACGAGCAGTACTTC.

The chain employs TRBV27 and TRBJ2-7; 7 bases align to TRBD1. The trim removed 2 bases at V and 0 bases at J, leaving 10 bases unmatched. The CDR3 contains 17 residues. Per germline, CDR1 MNHEY and CDR2 SMNVEV (reference sequence). CDR3 nucleotide sequence: TGTGCCAGCAGTTTACTCTTTGACAGGGTAGTCTCCTACGAGCAGTACTTC. Encoded protein: CASSLLFDRVVSYEQYF.

By sample share, this clonotype is medium-sized. The chain links TRBV29-1 to TRBJ2-5, with D perhaps matching TRBD1 (7 bases). Trimming cost V 5 bases and J 2 bases, with 12 bases left between them. Germline assignment: CDR1 SQVTM and CDR2 ANQGSEA. The CDR3 sequence is 13 residues long. CDR3 sequence reads: CSVSGGWQETQYF. CDR3 nucleotide sequence: TGCAGCGTTTCAGGGGGGTGGCAAGAGACCCAGTACTTC. Combining the CDR3 with reference TRBV29-1 and TRBJ2-5 gives the whole variable domain SAVISQKPSRDICQRGTSLTIQCQVDSQVTMMFWYRQQPGQSLTLIATANQGSEATYESGFVIDKFPISRPNLTFSTLTVSNMSPEDSSIYLCSVSGGWQETQYFGPGTRLLVL.

This clonotype is classed as medium-sized. This chain links TRBV10-3 with TRBJ2-5; TRBD1 aligns across 10 bases. Unmatched junction bases numbered 6, after V lost 6 bases and J lost 5 bases. The CDR3 runs to 14 residues. Germline CDR1 ENHRY, CDR2 SYGVKD. The chain's CDR3 is CAIRPGQGRETQYF. CDR3 in DNA: TGTGCCATCAGGCCGGGACAGGGGAGGGAGACCCAGTACTTC.

The chain combines TRBV20-1 with TRBJ2-1; 11 nucleotides match TRBD1. CDR3 length: 15 amino acids. After removal of 6 bases from V and 7 bases from J, the junction contained 11 bases not matched to a gene. Germline V lookup: CDR1 DFQATT, CDR2 SNEGSKA (reference sequence). The CDR3 region is CSAAKGQGASNEQFF. CDR3 DNA sequence: TGCAGTGCCGCTAAAGGACAGGGGGCCAGTAATGAGCAGTTCTTC.

This clonotype showed up many times. The CDR3 bases are TGTGCCAGCAGTTTAGGACAGGGGCGTAATGAAAAACTGTTTTTT. It yields the protein CASSLGQGRNEKLFF. The chain is built from TRBV6-5 and TRBJ1-4; 9 nucleotides agree with TRBD1. Germline CDR1 is MNHEY and CDR2 is SVGAGI. J lost 4 bases, V lost 4 bases, and 4 bases had no gene match. The CDR3 loop spans 15 amino acids.

There are a few counts of this clonotype. CDR3 coding DNA: TGTGCCAGCAGCCCTACCGGGACAGAGTACGAGCAGTACTTC. Protein sequence: CASSPTGTEYEQYF. The V and J genes are TRBV12-3 or TRBV12-4 and TRBJ2-7; 7 nucleotides align to TRBD1. The CDR3 is 14 amino acids. Trimming at V came to 6 bases and at J to 4 bases, leaving 9 bases not matched to a gene.

This clonotype was detected many times. This rearrangement joins TRBV6-5 to TRBJ1-6; TRBD1 is a possible D gene (5 bases). This CDR3 region has 15 residues. Per germline, CDR1 MNHEY and CDR2 SVGAGI. V was clipped by 0 bases and J by 7 bases, with 10 bases between them. CDR3 residues: CASSYSGGWNSPLHF. CDR3 DNA: TGTGCCAGCAGTTACTCGGGGGGTTGGAATTCACCCCTCCACTTT.

This clonotype was counted at least ten times. The V and J genes are TRBV27 and TRBJ1-4, with a possible D match to TRBD1 (6 bases). Trimming removed 5 bases at V and 3 bases at J, with 13 bases between. The CDR3 length is 15 residues. CDR1 is MNHEY and CDR2 is SMNVEV in the germline V gene (reference sequence). The CDR3 is CASSVQGMANEKLFF. In DNA form, the CDR3 reads TGTGCCAGCAGTGTACAGGGAATGGCTAATGAAAAACTGTTTTTT. Variable domain in full (rest from reference TRBV27 and TRBJ1-4): EAQVTQNPRYLITVTGKKLTVTCSQNMNHEYMSWYRQDPGLGLRQIYYSMNVEVTDKGDVPEGYKVSRKEKRNFPLILESPSPNQTSLYFCASSVQGMANEKLFFGSGTQLSVL.

This chain joins TRBV27 and TRBJ2-7; 10 positions agree with TRBD1. This CDR3 region has 15 residues. Germline lookup yields CDR1 MNHEY and CDR2 SMNVEV (reference sequence). V shed 3 bases and J 2 bases; nucleotides not matched to a gene: 4. CDR3 sequence (DNA): TGTGCCAGCAGTTTCCCGGGACAGGGGACCTACGAGCAGTACTTC. Protein sequence: CASSFPGQGTYEQYF.

This clonotype occurred a few times. The CDR3 is CASSLLSGADTQYF. In DNA, the CDR3 is TGTGCCAGCAGTTTACTTTCGGGAGCGGATACGCAGTATTTT. The gene calls are TRBV28 and TRBJ2-3, with D possibly matching TRBD2 (6 bases). The CDR3 is 14 residues long. The V gene lost 2 bases and the J gene lost 6 bases, with 12 bases spanning the gap. CDR1 and CDR2 from the germline V gene are MDHEN and SYDVKM.

By sample share, this clonotype is medium-sized. The chain couples TRBV5-6 to TRBJ2-1, with D uncertain. CDR1 and CDR2 (germline): SGHDT, YYEEEE. Trimming left V 0 bases short and J 1 base short, with 8 bases between. The CDR3 is 15 amino acids. In DNA form, the CDR3 reads TGTGCCAGCAGCTTGGACGGTAGGTCCTACAATGAGCAGTTCTTC. Its protein is CASSLDGRSYNEQFF. Filled out from reference TRBV5-6 and TRBJ2-1, the complete variable domain reads DAGVTQSPTHLIKTRGQQVTLRCSPKSGHDTVSWYQQALGQGPQFIFQYYEEEERQRGNFPDRFSGHQFPNYSSELNVNALLLGDSALYLCASSLDGRSYNEQFFGPGTRLTVL.

This clonotype was seen a handful of times. The chain combines TRBV12-3 or TRBV12-4 with TRBJ2-1, with TRBD2 matching over 10 bases. The J segment lost 10 bases and the V segment lost 4 bases, leaving 13 bases of the junction unmatched. The CDR3 has 16 amino acids. CDR3 sequence (DNA): TGTGCCAGCAGTTCCCTAGGAGCGGGAGGGCCGAGAGAGCAGTTCTTC. Translating gives CASSSLGAGGPREQFF.

The DNA for the CDR3 is TGCGCCAGCAGCCCGACTAGCGGGAGAAATGAGCAGTTCTTC. Its translation is CASSPTSGRNEQFF. The chain combines TRBV10-1 with TRBJ2-1; 12 positions agree with TRBD2. Germline V lookup: CDR1 WNHNN, CDR2 SYGVQD (reference sequence). The CDR3 length is 14 residues. Germline trimming cut 6 bases from V and 7 bases from J; bases unmatched to any gene: 4.

With respect to this clonotype: A read error may explain this, as a much larger clone is one base away. V usage is TRBV27 and J usage is TRBJ1-3; possibly TRBD1 for D (5 bases). This CDR3 has 16 amino acids. CDR1 and CDR2 (germline): MNHEY, SMNVEV (reference sequence). In DNA, the CDR3 is TGTGACAGCGGGAAGGGACTTTCGAGCTCTGGAAACACCATATATTTT. Translated, it gives CDSGKGLSSSGNTIYF.

The sample holds one count of this clonotype. This chain joins TRBV30 and TRBJ1-1; 8 positions agree with TRBD1. The CDR3 is 12 amino acids. The ends lost 5 bases at V and 7 bases at J; junction bases unmatched: 6. The V gene's germline CDR1 is GTSNPN and CDR2 SVGIG (reference sequence). The chain's CDR3 is CAWGQGWVEAFF. CDR3 DNA sequence: TGTGCCTGGGGACAGGGATGGGTTGAAGCTTTCTTT.

This clonotype was detected ten times or more. The chain joins TRBV18 to TRBJ2-5; D not resolved. The V gene's germline CDR1 is KGHSH and CDR2 LQKENI. The CDR3 sequence is 11 residues long. Deletions cut 5 bases from V and 1 base from J, with 2 bases between. DNA of the CDR3: TGTGCCAGCTCATCCCAAGAGACCCAGTACTTC. Its protein product is CASSSQETQYF.